The 27 T cell receptor beta chains reported below all come from one sample, sequenced in a study of T cells after yellow fever vaccination. Via MiXCR, TCRdb re-called the 5' RACE reads, giving one row per CDR3 protein. The data show about 360,000 distinct CDR3 sequences, 6% to 8% seen once. This sample comprised PBMCs, obtained 5 days after the yellow fever booster vaccination. All receptors derive from a man aged 25 to 40 who received the YFV17D yellow fever vaccine.

V and J are TRBV7-2 and TRBJ2-7, with 15 positions matching TRBD2. V dropped 5 bases and J dropped 5; count of bases not matched to a gene: 10. CDR3 length: 17 residues. The germline gives CDR1 SGHTA, CDR2 FQGNSA. CDR3 sequence reads: CASSAAGTSGRWNEQYF. In DNA form, the CDR3 reads TGTGCCAGCAGCGCCGCCGGGACTAGCGGGAGGTGGAACGAGCAGTACTTC. Using reference TRBV7-2 and TRBJ2-7 for the parts outside the CDR3, the full variable domain is GAGVSQSPSNKVTEKGKDVELRCDPISGHTALYWYRQSLGQGLEFLIYFQGNSAPDKSGLPSDRFSAERTGGSVSTLTIQRTQQEDSAVYLCASSAAGTSGRWNEQYFGPGTRLTVT.

The sample holds a few counts of this clonotype. The gene calls are TRBV5-8 and TRBJ2-2, with a possible D match to TRBD1 (6 bases). CDR1 and CDR2 from the germline V gene are SGHTS and YDEGEE. CDR3 size: 16 residues. V was cut by 4 bases and J by 2 bases, with 15 bases left in between. The CDR3 DNA follows: TGTGCCAGCAGCCTATGGGACACACCAAACACCGGGGAGCTGTTTTTT. Its translation: CASSLWDTPNTGELFF.

This clonotype was seen at least ten times. The chain employs TRBV21-1 and TRBJ2-7; whether TRBD2, the table's D call, matches the DNA was not checked. TRBV21-1 is marked as a pseudogene. The CDR3 spans 14 residues. This CDR3 is CASSNIGWEYEQYF. DNA for the CDR3: TGTGCCAGCAGCAATATAGGATGGGAGTACGAGCAGTACTTC.

This clonotype was seen repeatedly, ten times or more. This sequence joins TRBV7-9 and TRBJ2-3, with 8 bases matching TRBD1. Germline-derived CDR1 and CDR2 are SEHNR and FQNEAQ (reference sequence). The CDR3 runs to 14 residues. Germline trimming cut 11 bases from V and 2 bases from J; bases unmatched to any gene: 9. The chain's CDR3 is CAVPGTGFTDTQYF. Here the CDR3 DNA reads TGTGCCGTCCCCGGGACAGGTTTCACAGATACGCAGTATTTT.

This clonotype was counted between two and nine times. The chain joins TRBV6-5 to TRBJ1-6; tentatively, D is TRBD1 (5 bases). The germline V and J ends were trimmed by 4 bases and 6 bases, with 10 bases remaining between them. This CDR3 is built from 14 residues. Germline V gene sequence: CDR1 MNHEY, CDR2 SVGAGI. The CDR3 bases are TGTGCCAGCAGTTTCGGGGCTTTTAATTCACCCCTCCACTTT. It yields the protein CASSFGAFNSPLHF.

This clonotype appeared many times. The CDR3 region has the DNA TGTGCCAGTACCCTGGGACAGGGTGGTAGTCAGCCCCAGCATTTT. Residues: CASTLGQGGSQPQHF. V gene TRBV19 combines with J gene TRBJ1-5, with TRBD1 matching 9 bases. The CDR3 sequence is 15 residues long. J gave up 6 bases and V 7 bases, and 10 bases lay outside the gene matches. The germline gives CDR1 LNHDA, CDR2 SQIVND (reference sequence).

The gene calls are TRBV11-2 and TRBJ2-7; possible D gene TRBD2, 6 bases. Germline V lookup: CDR1 SGHAT, CDR2 FQNNGV. The CDR3 contains 18 residues. Trimming took 2 bases from V and 5 from J, leaving 25 bases between them. The CDR3 region is CASSLSTWGPREFNEQYF. CDR3 in DNA: TGTGCCAGCAGCTTATCCACGTGGGGCCCTCGGGAGTTCAACGAGCAGTACTTC.

This clonotype was detected many times. The CDR3 reads CASSPSSRKSYNEQFF. The CDR3 region has the DNA TGTGCCAGCTCACCGTCCTCTCGTAAGTCCTACAATGAGCAGTTCTTC. The genes are TRBV18 and TRBJ2-1; D uncertain. V was trimmed by 3 bases and J by 1 base, leaving 13 bases between them. Germline assignment: CDR1 KGHSH and CDR2 LQKENI. This CDR3 is 16 amino acids long.

In its sample, this clonotype was seen many times. The rearrangement links TRBV7-9 to TRBJ2-3; TRBD2 agrees at 10 bases. Trimming took 5 bases from V and 1 from J; bases not matched to a gene: 6. CDR1 is SEHNR, CDR2 FQNEAQ, per germline (reference sequence). The CDR3 contains 16 residues. Here the CDR3 DNA reads TGTGCCAGCAGCCCAGGACTAGCGGCCCGCACAGATACGCAGTATTTT. Amino acid sequence: CASSPGLAARTDTQYF.

The sample holds many counts of this clonotype. This chain uses TRBV27 with TRBJ2-1, with D possibly matching TRBD1 (6 bases). CDR1 and CDR2 from the germline V gene are MNHEY and SMNVEV (reference sequence). This CDR3 is 15 amino acids long. Trimming removed 5 bases at V and 8 bases at J, with 19 bases between. CDR3 residues: CASSHRGWGLDEQFF. CDR3 DNA: TGTGCCAGCAGTCACCGTGGGTGGGGGCTGGATGAGCAGTTCTTC.

This clonotype has only a few counts. The gene calls are TRBV5-1 and TRBJ2-5; 7 bases are a match to TRBD1. Unmatched junction bases numbered 11, after V lost 4 bases and J lost 5 bases. The CDR3 length is 15 residues. Germline-derived CDR1 and CDR2 are SGHRS and YFSETQ. Written as DNA, the CDR3 is TGCGCCAGCAGCCCGGAGACAGGGTGGGGTGAGACCCAGTACTTC. It encodes CASSPETGWGETQYF.

This clonotype was detected many times. The chain couples TRBV25-1 to TRBJ2-1; TRBD1 matches at 9 bases. Germline loops: CDR1 MGHDK, CDR2 SYGVNS. V lost 5 bases and J lost 4; bases outside the gene matches: 6. This CDR3 is built from 15 residues. The CDR3 here is CASSSWTGAYNEQFF. The CDR3 DNA reads TGTGCCAGCAGTTCTTGGACAGGGGCGTACAATGAGCAGTTCTTC.

The chain combines TRBV12-3 or TRBV12-4 with TRBJ2-3; 9 bases are shared with TRBD2. J was trimmed by 4 bases and V by 6 bases; bases with no gene match: 11. The CDR3 spans 16 residues. CDR3 coding DNA: TGTGCCAGCAGCCCAGCGGGAGGAAGGTGGGCAGATACGCAGTATTTT. Protein sequence: CASSPAGGRWADTQYF.

The chain links TRBV12-5 to TRBJ1-1; 7 nucleotides line up with TRBD1. This CDR3 region has 16 residues. Germline trimming cut 3 bases from V and 4 bases from J; bases unmatched to any gene: 11. CDR1 is LGHNT and CDR2 is FRNRAP in the germline V gene. The CDR3 reads CASGFFLAGGVTEAFF. CDR3 coding DNA: TGTGCTAGTGGTTTTTTCTTGGCAGGGGGTGTCACTGAAGCTTTCTTT.

The chain couples TRBV5-1 to TRBJ2-7; TRBD2 might be the D (6 bases). V was cut by 3 bases and J by 5 bases, with 9 bases left in between. The V gene's germline CDR1 is SGHRS and CDR2 YFSETQ. The CDR3 spans 12 residues. The CDR3 reads CASSSGEDEQYF. CDR3 DNA sequence: TGCGCCAGCAGCTCGGGAGAGGACGAGCAGTACTTC.

This clonotype was seen more than once but under ten times. The chain recombines TRBV7-8 with TRBJ2-1; 8 bases line up with TRBD1. Germline trimming cut 5 bases from V and 6 bases from J; bases unmatched to any gene: 9. CDR3 length: 15 amino acids. Germline V lookup: CDR1 SGHVS, CDR2 FQNEAQ. CDR3 sequence (DNA): TGTGCCAGCAGCCCCGGACAGGGTTTACGCAATGAGCAGTTCTTC. Protein sequence: CASSPGQGLRNEQFF.

This clonotype was detected ten times or more. Written as DNA, the CDR3 is TGTGCCAGCAGTACCAGGAAGACTGATAGACAAGAGACCCAGTACTTC. It codes for CASSTRKTDRQETQYF. The V and J genes are TRBV25-1 and TRBJ2-5; unclear D gene. Germline V gene data show CDR1 as MGHDK and CDR2 as SYGVNS. V lost 5 bases, J lost 2 bases, and 18 bases lay in between. There are 16 residues in the CDR3.

This chain links TRBV4-2 with TRBJ1-3; D gene ambiguous. This CDR3 region has 17 residues. Trimming cost V 0 bases and J 0 bases, with 12 bases left between them. Per germline, CDR1 LGHNA and CDR2 YNFKEQ. The CDR3 sequence: CASSQESGRSSGNTIYF. In DNA, the CDR3 is TGTGCCAGCAGCCAAGAGTCGGGAAGGAGCTCTGGAAACACCATATATTTT.

Ten or more counts support this clonotype. This sequence joins TRBV25-1 and TRBJ2-1, with 8 bases fitting TRBD2. Trimming at V came to 4 bases and at J to 10 bases, leaving 6 bases not matched to a gene. The CDR3 extends over 13 amino acids. CDR1 MGHDK and CDR2 SYGVNS come from the germline V gene. In nucleotides, the CDR3 is TGTGCCAGCAGTGGCCTAGCGGGTCGAGAGCAGTTCTTC. Amino acids: CASSGLAGREQFF.

CDR3 in amino acids: CASSFNGETQYF. The CDR3 nucleotides are TGTGCCAGCAGTTTCAACGGGGAGACCCAGTACTTC. The chain couples TRBV28 to TRBJ2-5; no clear D. The CDR3 length is 12 residues. Germline lookup yields CDR1 MDHEN and CDR2 SYDVKM. Trimming removed 3 bases at V and 5 bases at J, with 7 bases between.

This clonotype was seen ten or more times. This chain links TRBV5-1 with TRBJ2-7; no reliable D call. Trimming took 0 bases from V and 7 from J, leaving 8 bases between them. The CDR3 loop spans 12 amino acids. The germline gives CDR1 SGHRS, CDR2 YFSETQ. CDR3 amino acids: CASSLVGEEQYF. CDR3 nucleotide sequence: TGCGCCAGCAGCTTGGTTGGGGAAGAGCAGTACTTC.

Note on this clonotype: A much more abundant neighbour one base away suggests this may be a read error. Given the absence of the conserved phenylalanine or tryptophan at the CDR3 end, a read error is likely. The V and J genes are TRBV2 and TRBJ2-2; D is ambiguous. The CDR3 extends over 14 amino acids. The germline V gene has CDR1 SNHLY and CDR2 FYNNEI. The V end was cut by 5 bases, the J end by 6 bases, with 13 bases between. The CDR3 here is CASSPRNFAGELFS. In DNA, the CDR3 is TGTGCCAGCAGTCCCCGAAACTTCGCCGGGGAGCTGTTTTCT.

This clonotype was found many times. The rearrangement joins TRBV5-4 to TRBJ2-7; TRBD1 agrees at 7 bases. V lost 2 bases to trimming and J lost 2 bases; unmatched junction nucleotides: 4. The germline CDR1 and CDR2 sequences are SGHNT and YYREEE (reference sequence). The CDR3 totals 14 residues. CDR3 amino acids: CASSFGTVTYEQYF. As DNA, the CDR3 is TGTGCCAGCAGCTTTGGGACAGTGACCTACGAGCAGTACTTC.

This clonotype has a handful of counts. V usage is TRBV28 and J usage is TRBJ2-7, with a weak D call TRBD1 (6 bases). Germline assignment: CDR1 MDHEN and CDR2 SYDVKM. V lost 6 bases and J lost 3, with 12 bases in between. This CDR3 has 13 amino acids. CDR3 loop: CASSMTGVYEQYF. In DNA form, the CDR3 reads TGTGCCAGCAGCATGACAGGAGTCTACGAGCAGTACTTC.

This clonotype was seen a handful of times. The V and J genes are TRBV6-5 and TRBJ2-6; D call uncertain. Germline-derived CDR1 and CDR2 are MNHEY and SVGAGI. The V end was cut by 2 bases, the J end by 4 bases, with 6 bases between. This CDR3 is 14 amino acids long. The DNA of the CDR3 is TGTGCCAGCAGTTACAAATCGGGGGCCAACGTCCTGACTTTC. It yields the protein CASSYKSGANVLTF.

This clonotype came up many times. The chain couples TRBV5-1 to TRBJ2-5; D possibly corresponds to TRBD2 (5 bases). Deletions cut 4 bases from V and 0 bases from J, with 25 bases between. In germline, CDR1 is SGHRS, CDR2 YFSETQ. The CDR3 covers 19 residues. The CDR3 DNA reads TGCGCCAGCAGCCCGGAGGAGGAACCCTATGATAAATACCAAGAGACCCAGTACTTC. As protein: CASSPEEEPYDKYQETQYF.

This chain uses TRBV12-3 or TRBV12-4 with TRBJ2-1; D is perhaps TRBD1 (5 bases). The V end was cut by 0 bases, the J end by 4 bases, with 10 bases between. The CDR3 consists of 15 residues. CDR3 nucleotide sequence: TGTGCCAGCAGTTTAGCGGGCGACAGATACAATGAGCAGTTCTTC. This codes for CASSLAGDRYNEQFF.